This passage covers 26 T cell receptor beta chains from one sample sequenced in a study of blood T cell repertoires in COVID-19. Generated by immunoSEQ multiplex PCR, the TCRdb table keeps only in-frame clones and is missing some. The sample has under 300,000 clones, 80% to 95% seen once. Sequenced input: peripheral blood. The receptors were sampled from a man between 25 and 39 years old with COVID-19, enrolled during active disease.

V usage is TRBV6-5 and J usage is TRBJ1-4; no clear D. CDR1 MNHEY and CDR2 SVGAGI come from the germline V gene. The CDR3 sequence is 11 residues long. V was trimmed by 5 bases and J by 7 bases, leaving 5 bases between them. The CDR3 spells CASSPGEKLFF. In DNA form, the CDR3 reads TGTGCCAGCAGTCCCGGTGAAAAACTGTTTTTT.

The chain has TRBV5-1 and TRBJ1-3; unclear D gene. This CDR3 is built from 16 residues. Germline assignment: CDR1 SGHRS and CDR2 YFSETQ. V shed 3 bases and J shed 1 base, with 14 bases lying between them. CDR3 in amino acids: CASSSSGGGSGNTIYF. In DNA form, the CDR3 reads TGCGCCAGCAGCTCCTCCGGAGGAGGATCTGGAAACACCATATATTTT.

The chain recombines TRBV29-1 with TRBJ1-1, with unresolved D. The CDR3 totals 12 residues. The V gene's germline CDR1 is SQVTM and CDR2 ANQGSEA. The V gene lost 4 bases and the J gene lost 3 bases, with 9 bases spanning the gap. CDR3 in amino acids: CSVASRYTEAFF. The CDR3 region has the DNA TGCAGCGTTGCTAGTCGGTACACTGAAGCTTTCTTT.

CDR3 region: CATTGEETQYF. The CDR3 DNA reads TGTGCCACCACCGGTGAAGAGACCCAGTACTTC. The chain combines TRBV28 with TRBJ2-5; D not certain. Germline V lookup: CDR1 MDHEN, CDR2 SYDVKM. The CDR3 covers 11 residues. V lost 10 bases to trimming and J lost 3 bases, with 9 bases between them.

The chain uses TRBV10-2 and TRBJ2-2; 9 positions agree with TRBD2. In germline, CDR1 is WSHSY, CDR2 SAAADI. Trimming cost V 7 bases and J 0 bases; bases outside gene matches: 3. The CDR3 runs 15 residues. The CDR3 coding sequence is TGCGCCAGCACTAGCGGGGCTCCGAACACCGGGGAGCTGTTTTTT. Its translation: CASTSGAPNTGELFF.

The rearrangement uses TRBV9 and TRBJ1-4; tentative D call: TRBD1 (6 bases). Between the trimmed V and J ends, which lost 6 bases and 8 bases, there was a span of 17 bases. The germline V gene encodes CDR1 SGDLS and CDR2 YYNGEE. The CDR3 has 14 amino acids. The CDR3 spells CASTGGGAGEKLFF. The CDR3, as DNA: TGTGCCAGCACCGGAGGGGGGGCAGGAGAAAAACTGTTTTTT.

The chain combines TRBV5-1 with TRBJ2-3; 7 nucleotides match TRBD1. V was pared by 5 bases and J by 3 bases, with 3 bases of the junction left unmatched. Germline V lookup: CDR1 SGHRS, CDR2 YFSETQ. The CDR3 has 13 amino acids. The CDR3 loop reads CASSLQGTDTQYF. The DNA for the CDR3 is TGCGCCAGCAGTCTACAGGGGACAGATACGCAGTATTTT.

Regarding this clone: The identical CDR3 is also encoded by other nucleotide sequences in the sample. V and J are TRBV6-5 and TRBJ1-1, with D unresolved. Trimming pared 6 bases from V and 2 bases from J, leaving 10 bases between. This CDR3 is built from 13 residues. CDR1 MNHEY and CDR2 SVGAGI come from the germline V gene. As DNA, the CDR3 is TGTGCCAGCAGCCCACGGGGTAACACTGAAGCTTTCTTT. Translation gives CASSPRGNTEAFF.

The chain joins TRBV4-1 to TRBJ2-2; D gene ambiguous. Germline CDR1 MGHRA, CDR2 YSYEKL. This CDR3 has 15 amino acids. V lost 3 bases and J lost 1, with 9 bases in between. Here the CDR3 reads CASSHPQVNTGELFF. DNA for the CDR3: TGCGCCAGCAGCCACCCCCAGGTGAACACCGGGGAGCTGTTTTTT.

The rearrangement uses TRBV29-1 and TRBJ1-1; TRBD1 matches at 7 bases. CDR1 and CDR2 (germline): SQVTM, ANQGSEA. Unmatched junction bases numbered 3, after V lost 4 bases and J lost 4 bases. There are 12 residues in the CDR3. The CDR3 region has the DNA TGCAGCGTTGTCTCAGGGGGCACTGAAGCTTTCTTT. The encoded protein is CSVVSGGTEAFF.

The J gene is TRBJ1-5, the V gene TRBV12-5; D possibly corresponds to TRBD1 (5 bases). V was trimmed by 5 bases and J by 6 bases, leaving 8 bases between them. This CDR3 contains 12 residues. Germline V gene sequence: CDR1 LGHNT, CDR2 FRNRAP. CDR3 bases: TGTGCTAGTGGTCCGGGGGGTCAGCCCCAGCATTTT. It specifies CASGPGGQPQHF.

The rearrangement uses TRBV28 and TRBJ1-1; D not certain. This CDR3 is built from 13 residues. CDR1 MDHEN and CDR2 SYDVKM come from the germline V gene. V was cut by 6 bases and J by 7 bases, with 15 bases left in between. The CDR3 reads CASSLPPAIEAFF. Written as DNA, the CDR3 is TGTGCCAGCAGCCTGCCACCCGCGATTGAAGCTTTCTTT.

This clone was seen once. The V and J genes are TRBV7-9 and TRBJ2-5, with 9 bases matching TRBD2. This CDR3 is 15 amino acids long. Looked up from germline, CDR1 is SEHNR and CDR2 is FQNEAQ (reference sequence). V trimming: 2 bases; J trimming: 5 bases; junction bases outside the gene matches: 6. CDR3 bases: TGTGCCAGCAGCTTATTAGCGGGGGATGGGGAGACCCAGTACTTC. Amino acid sequence: CASSLLAGDGETQYF.

The rearrangement links TRBV3-1 (or the pseudogene TRBV3-2) to TRBJ2-3; TRBD1 is a possible D gene (5 bases). V lost 1 base and J lost 5, with 10 bases in between. Germline V gene sequence: CDR1 LGHDT, CDR2 YNNKEL (reference sequence). This CDR3 contains 14 residues. The CDR3 loop is CASSQGGWGDTQYF. CDR3 nucleotide sequence: TGTGCCAGCAGCCAAGGGGGCTGGGGAGATACGCAGTATTTT.

This chain uses TRBV14 with TRBJ2-7; D not resolved. Trimming stripped 1 base from V and 5 bases from J, with 15 bases between. Germline CDR1 is SGHDN and CDR2 is FVKESK. There are 15 residues in the CDR3. The CDR3 region is CASSQGVTTLDEQYF. Here the CDR3 DNA reads TGTGCCAGCAGCCAAGGAGTAACCACTCTAGACGAGCAGTACTTC. The complete variable domain, with remaining parts taken from reference TRBV14 and TRBJ2-7, reads EAGVTQFPSHSVIEKGQTVTLRCDPISGHDNLYWYRRVMGKEIKFLLHFVKESKQDESGMPNNRFLAERTGGTYSTLKVQPAELEDSGVYFCASSQGVTTLDEQYFGPGTRLTVT.

The chain recombines TRBV13 with TRBJ2-2; possible D gene TRBD1, 6 bases. The V gene's germline CDR1 is PRHDT and CDR2 FYEKMQ (reference sequence). V shed 9 bases and J shed 4 bases, with 24 bases lying between them. The CDR3 runs 17 residues. CDR3 loop: CASFRPQTGQLTGELFF. The CDR3 DNA is TGTGCCAGTTTCCGGCCGCAAACCGGACAGCTCACCGGGGAGCTGTTTTTT.

The V gene is TRBV5-1, the J gene TRBJ1-2, with 12 nucleotides matching TRBD1. V shed 3 bases, J shed 7 bases, and the junction held 4 bases outside the gene matches. The CDR3 sequence is 14 residues long. Germline V gives CDR1 SGHRS, CDR2 YFSETQ. CDR3 in DNA: TGCGCCAGCAGCTCGGGACAGGGGGCAGGTGGCTACACCTTC. Translating it yields CASSSGQGAGGYTF. The variable domain in full, completed from reference TRBV5-1 and TRBJ1-2, reads KAGVTQTPRYLIKTRGQQVTLSCSPISGHRSVSWYQQTPGQGLQFLFEYFSETQRNKGNFPGRFSGRQFSNSRSEMNVSTLELGDSALYLCASSSGQGAGGYTFGSGTRLTVV.

The chain carries TRBV10-3 and TRBJ2-6; 8 bases line up with TRBD1. The CDR3 runs to 16 residues. The V gene end was trimmed by 4 bases and the J gene end by 3 bases; junction bases not matched to a gene: 5. Germline CDR1 ENHRY, CDR2 SYGVKD. The CDR3 DNA reads as TGTGCCATCAGTGGATCAGGGGGCCTTGGGGCCAACGTCCTGACTTTC. This encodes CAISGSGGLGANVLTF.

The chain recombines TRBV4-2 with TRBJ2-5; 13 bases line up with TRBD2. With V trimmed by 1 base and J by 4 bases, 6 bases remained unmatched. The CDR3 consists of 17 residues. Germline V lookup: CDR1 LGHNA, CDR2 YNFKEQ. The CDR3 nucleotides are TGTGCCAGCAGCCAAGCGACTAGCGGGGGGCTAGGAGAGACCCAGTACTTC. Translation gives CASSQATSGGLGETQYF.

This chain joins TRBV4-1 and TRBJ2-7; the D gene is possibly TRBD2 (6 bases). Between the trimmed V and J ends, which lost 1 base and 2 bases, there was a span of 21 bases. The germline gives CDR1 MGHRA, CDR2 YSYEKL. The length of the CDR3 is 18 residues. CDR3 DNA sequence: TGCGCCAGCAGCCAAGTTGATTTCCTTCCGGGGGAGCCCTACGAGCAGTACTTC. Its translation: CASSQVDFLPGEPYEQYF.

This clone has a handful of counts. The rearrangement links TRBV11-2 to TRBJ2-2, with TRBD1 matching 10 bases. Germline CDR1 SGHAT, CDR2 FQNNGV. The CDR3 length is 15 residues. Trimming cost V 7 bases and J 5 bases; bases outside gene matches: 7. The CDR3 sequence is CASMSGQGTTGELFF. CDR3 bases: TGTGCCAGCATGTCGGGACAGGGGACGACCGGGGAGCTGTTTTTT.

This chain joins TRBV5-1 and TRBJ1-2; no clear D. V was clipped by 4 bases and J by 2 bases, with 12 bases between them. CDR1 is SGHRS, CDR2 YFSETQ, per germline. This CDR3 has 14 residues. This chain's CDR3 is CASSGGGKNYGYTF. CDR3 nucleotide sequence: TGCGCCAGCAGCGGAGGCGGGAAGAACTATGGCTACACCTTC.

This clone was observed a single time. Distinct nucleotide sequences in the sample also encode this CDR3. The genes are TRBV5-4 and TRBJ1-3; 8 bases map to TRBD1. Germline CDR1 SGHNT, CDR2 YYREEE (reference sequence). With V trimmed by 0 bases and J by 4 bases, 0 bases remained unmatched. The CDR3 totals 14 residues. CDR3 residues: CASSLAGGGNTIYF. The CDR3 region has the DNA TGTGCCAGCAGCTTGGCAGGGGGCGGAAACACCATATATTTT. Full variable domain (rest looked up from reference TRBV5-4 and TRBJ1-3): ETGVTQSPTHLIKTRGQQVTLRCSSQSGHNTVSWYQQALGQGPQFIFQYYREEENGRGNFPPRFSGLQFPNYSSELNVNALELDDSALYLCASSLAGGGNTIYFGEGSWLTVV.

This rearrangement joins TRBV11-3 to TRBJ1-1, with D tentatively TRBD1 (5 bases). The germline gives CDR1 SGHNT, CDR2 YENEEA. Trimming shortened V by 3 bases and J by 4 bases, and 9 bases separated the two germline ends. This CDR3 has 13 amino acids. The CDR3 DNA is TGTGCCAGCAGCTTCGACAGTCGCACTGAAGCTTTCTTT. This translates into CASSFDSRTEAFF.

This chain uses TRBV5-1 with TRBJ1-1; D unclear. Germline V gives CDR1 SGHRS, CDR2 YFSETQ. Trimming took off 4 bases at V and 6 bases at J, with 16 bases between the two ends. CDR3 length: 14 amino acids. CDR3 amino acids: CASSPEMGSPEAFF. The CDR3 DNA reads TGCGCCAGCAGCCCAGAAATGGGGAGCCCTGAAGCTTTCTTT.

V is TRBV6-1 and J is TRBJ2-1; TRBD1 agrees at 11 bases. V was clipped by 5 bases and J by 7 bases; unmatched bases: 7. Germline-derived CDR1 and CDR2 are MNHNS and SASEGT. This CDR3 comprises 15 residues. The CDR3: CASSFPGQGGNEQFF. CDR3 nucleotide sequence: TGTGCCAGCAGTTTCCCGGGACAGGGGGGTAATGAGCAGTTCTTC.